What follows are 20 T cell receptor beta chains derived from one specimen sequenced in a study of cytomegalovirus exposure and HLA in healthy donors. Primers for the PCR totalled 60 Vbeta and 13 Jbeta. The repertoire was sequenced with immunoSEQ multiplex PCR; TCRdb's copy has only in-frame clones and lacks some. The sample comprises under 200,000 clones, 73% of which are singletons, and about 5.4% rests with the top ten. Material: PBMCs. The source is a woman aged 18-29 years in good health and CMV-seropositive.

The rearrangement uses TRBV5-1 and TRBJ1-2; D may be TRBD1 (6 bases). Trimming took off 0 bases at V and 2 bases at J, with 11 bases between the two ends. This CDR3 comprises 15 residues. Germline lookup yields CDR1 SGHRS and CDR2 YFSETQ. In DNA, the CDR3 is TGCGCCAGCAGCTTGGCCGGGGACACAAACTATGGCTACACCTTC. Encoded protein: CASSLAGDTNYGYTF.

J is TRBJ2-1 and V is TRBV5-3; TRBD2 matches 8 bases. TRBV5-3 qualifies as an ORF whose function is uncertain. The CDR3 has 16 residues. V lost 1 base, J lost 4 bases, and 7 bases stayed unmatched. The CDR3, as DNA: TGTGCCAGAAGCTTGACGGAACTAGCGGCTTACAATGAGCAGTTCTTC. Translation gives CARSLTELAAYNEQFF.

The CDR3 region is CSVAGDRAYEQYF. Written as DNA, the CDR3 is TGCAGCGTTGCAGGGGACAGGGCCTACGAGCAGTACTTC. The chain is built from TRBV29-1 and TRBJ2-7, with 9 bases aligning to TRBD1. This CDR3 region has 13 residues. V shed 4 bases, J shed 2 bases, and the junction held 3 bases outside the gene matches. Germline V gene sequence: CDR1 SQVTM, CDR2 ANQGSEA.

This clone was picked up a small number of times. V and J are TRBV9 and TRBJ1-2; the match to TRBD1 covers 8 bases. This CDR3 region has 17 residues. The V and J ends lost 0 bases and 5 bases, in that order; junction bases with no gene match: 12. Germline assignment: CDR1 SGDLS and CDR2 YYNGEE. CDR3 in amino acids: CASSVAPFRQGRYGYTF. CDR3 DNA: TGTGCCAGCAGCGTAGCCCCCTTTCGACAGGGGAGGTATGGCTACACCTTC.

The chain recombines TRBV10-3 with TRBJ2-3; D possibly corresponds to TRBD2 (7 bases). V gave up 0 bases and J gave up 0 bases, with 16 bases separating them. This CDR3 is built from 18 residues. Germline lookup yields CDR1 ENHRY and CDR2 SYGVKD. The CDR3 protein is CAISESSGGGRSTDTQYF. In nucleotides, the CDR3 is TGTGCCATCAGTGAGTCGTCGGGGGGCGGACGAAGCACAGATACGCAGTATTTT.

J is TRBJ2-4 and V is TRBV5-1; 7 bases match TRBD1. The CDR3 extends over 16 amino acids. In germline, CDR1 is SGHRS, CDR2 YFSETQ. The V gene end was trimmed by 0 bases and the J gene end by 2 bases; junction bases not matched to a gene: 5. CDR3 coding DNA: TGCGCCAGCAGCTTGGAGGCAGGGGGACCCAAAAACATTCAGTACTTC. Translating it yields CASSLEAGGPKNIQYF. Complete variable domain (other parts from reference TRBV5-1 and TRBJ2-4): KAGVTQTPRYLIKTRGQQVTLSCSPISGHRSVSWYQQTPGQGLQFLFEYFSETQRNKGNFPGRFSGRQFSNSRSEMNVSTLELGDSALYLCASSLEAGGPKNIQYFGAGTRLSVL.

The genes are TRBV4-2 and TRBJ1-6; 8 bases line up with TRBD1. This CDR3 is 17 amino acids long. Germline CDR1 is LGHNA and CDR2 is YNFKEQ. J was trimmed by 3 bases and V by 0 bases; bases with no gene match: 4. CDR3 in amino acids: CASSQEPGGNYNSPLHF. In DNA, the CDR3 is TGTGCCAGCAGCCAAGAACCAGGGGGCAACTATAATTCACCCCTCCACTTT.

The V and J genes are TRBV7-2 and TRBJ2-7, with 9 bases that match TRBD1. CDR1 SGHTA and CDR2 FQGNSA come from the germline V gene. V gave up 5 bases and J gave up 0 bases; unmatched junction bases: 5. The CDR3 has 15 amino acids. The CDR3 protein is CASSRRDRVSYEQYF. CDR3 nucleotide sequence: TGTGCCAGCAGCCGCCGGGACAGGGTCTCCTACGAGCAGTACTTC. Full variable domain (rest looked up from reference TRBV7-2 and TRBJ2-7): GAGVSQSPSNKVTEKGKDVELRCDPISGHTALYWYRQSLGQGLEFLIYFQGNSAPDKSGLPSDRFSAERTGGSVSTLTIQRTQQEDSAVYLCASSRRDRVSYEQYFGPGTRLTVT.

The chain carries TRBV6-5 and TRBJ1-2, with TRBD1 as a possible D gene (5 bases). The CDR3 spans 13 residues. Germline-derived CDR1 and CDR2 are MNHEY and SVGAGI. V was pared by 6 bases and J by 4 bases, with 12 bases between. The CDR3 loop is CASSRRQPYGYTF. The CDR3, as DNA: TGTGCCAGCAGCCGAAGACAGCCCTATGGCTACACCTTC.

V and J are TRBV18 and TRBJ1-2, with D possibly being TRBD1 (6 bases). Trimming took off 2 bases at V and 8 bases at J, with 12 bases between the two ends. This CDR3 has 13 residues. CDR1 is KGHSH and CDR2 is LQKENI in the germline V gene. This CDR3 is CASSPGGASGYTF. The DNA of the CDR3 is TGTGCCAGCTCACCAGGGGGGGCATCAGGCTACACCTTC.

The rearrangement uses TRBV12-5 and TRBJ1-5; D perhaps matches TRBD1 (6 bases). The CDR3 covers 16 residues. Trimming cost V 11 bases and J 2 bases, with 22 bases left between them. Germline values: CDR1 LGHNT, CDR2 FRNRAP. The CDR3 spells CASPPGHLGGNQPQHF. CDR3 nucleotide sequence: TGTGCTTCACCCCCGGGACACCTTGGGGGCAATCAGCCCCAGCATTTT.

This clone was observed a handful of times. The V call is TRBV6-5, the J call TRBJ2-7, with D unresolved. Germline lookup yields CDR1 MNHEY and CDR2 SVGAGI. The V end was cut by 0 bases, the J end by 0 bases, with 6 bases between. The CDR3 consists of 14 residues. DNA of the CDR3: TGTGCCAGCAGTTACTCAGAGTACTCCTACGAGCAGTACTTC. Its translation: CASSYSEYSYEQYF.

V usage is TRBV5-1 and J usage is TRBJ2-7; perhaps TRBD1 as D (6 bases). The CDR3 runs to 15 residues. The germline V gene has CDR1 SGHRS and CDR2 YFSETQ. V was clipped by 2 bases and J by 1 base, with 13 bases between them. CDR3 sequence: CASSFTGTSSYEQYF. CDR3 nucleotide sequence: TGCGCCAGCAGCTTTACCGGGACATCTTCCTACGAGCAGTACTTC.

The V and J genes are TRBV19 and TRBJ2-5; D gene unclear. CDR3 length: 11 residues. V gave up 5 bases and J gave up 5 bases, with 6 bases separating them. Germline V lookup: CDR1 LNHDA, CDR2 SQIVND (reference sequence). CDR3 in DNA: TGTGCCAGTAGTGAGAGCGAGACCCAGTACTTC. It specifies CASSESETQYF.

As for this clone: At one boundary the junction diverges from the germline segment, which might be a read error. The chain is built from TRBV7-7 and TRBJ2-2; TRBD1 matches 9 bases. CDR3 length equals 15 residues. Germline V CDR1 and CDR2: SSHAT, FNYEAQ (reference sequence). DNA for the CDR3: TGTGCTAGCAGCATGCGGACAGGGGTCACCGGGGAGCTGTTTTTT. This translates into CASSMRTGVTGELFF.

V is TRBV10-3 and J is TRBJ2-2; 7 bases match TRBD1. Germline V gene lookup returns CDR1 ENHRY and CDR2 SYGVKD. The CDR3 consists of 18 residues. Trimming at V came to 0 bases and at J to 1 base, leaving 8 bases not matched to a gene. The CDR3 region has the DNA TGTGCCATCAGTGAGTCGTTGGGACAGAATCAGAACACCGGGGAGCTGTTTTTT. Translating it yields CAISESLGQNQNTGELFF.

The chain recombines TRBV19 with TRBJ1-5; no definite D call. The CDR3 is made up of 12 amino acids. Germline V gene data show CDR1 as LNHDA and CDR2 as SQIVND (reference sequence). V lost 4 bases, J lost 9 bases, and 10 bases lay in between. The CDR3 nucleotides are TGTGCCAGTAGTACGCCAGATCGGCCCCAGCATTTT. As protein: CASSTPDRPQHF.

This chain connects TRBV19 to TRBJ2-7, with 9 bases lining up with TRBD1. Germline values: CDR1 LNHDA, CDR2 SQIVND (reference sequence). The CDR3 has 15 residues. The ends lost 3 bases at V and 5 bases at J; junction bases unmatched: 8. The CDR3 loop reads CASSMVWDRVDEQYF. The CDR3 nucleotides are TGTGCCAGTAGTATGGTATGGGACAGGGTTGACGAGCAGTACTTC.

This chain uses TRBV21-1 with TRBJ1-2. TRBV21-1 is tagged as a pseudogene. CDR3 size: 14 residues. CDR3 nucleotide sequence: TGTGCCAGCCCTGGGGGGGGCCGGGGGTATGGCTACACCTTC. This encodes CASPGGGRGYGYTF.

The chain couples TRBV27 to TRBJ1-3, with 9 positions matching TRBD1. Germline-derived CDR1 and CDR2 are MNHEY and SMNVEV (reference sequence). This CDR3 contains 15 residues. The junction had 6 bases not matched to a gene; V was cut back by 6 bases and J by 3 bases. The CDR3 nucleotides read TGTGCCAGCAGCAATGGACAGGGGAGTGGAAACACCATATATTTT. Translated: CASSNGQGSGNTIYF.